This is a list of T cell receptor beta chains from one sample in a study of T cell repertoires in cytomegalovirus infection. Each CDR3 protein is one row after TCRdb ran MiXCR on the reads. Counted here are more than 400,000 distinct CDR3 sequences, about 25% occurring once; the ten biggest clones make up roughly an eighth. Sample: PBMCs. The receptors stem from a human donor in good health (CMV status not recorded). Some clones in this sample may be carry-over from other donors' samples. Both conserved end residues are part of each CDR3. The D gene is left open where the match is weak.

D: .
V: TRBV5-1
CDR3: CASSLSPEGWNEQFF

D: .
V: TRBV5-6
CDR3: CASSLNDHSNQPQHF

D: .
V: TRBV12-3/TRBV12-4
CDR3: CASSWTAPNEQFF

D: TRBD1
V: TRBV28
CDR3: CASSQIRGAGNTIYF

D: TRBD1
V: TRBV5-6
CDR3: CASSYGTGADTEAFF

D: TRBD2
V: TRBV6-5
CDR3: CASSTWTSGDQETQYF

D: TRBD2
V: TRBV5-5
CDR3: CASAGGSNTGELFF

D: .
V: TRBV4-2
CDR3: CASSQEGGHSNQPQHF

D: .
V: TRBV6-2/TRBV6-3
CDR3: CASIMGGSTGELFF

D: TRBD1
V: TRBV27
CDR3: CASSLTGGSYNSPLHF

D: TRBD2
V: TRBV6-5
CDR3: CASSYAPWSGSADTQYF

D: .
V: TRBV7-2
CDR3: CASSLVGSNTGELFF

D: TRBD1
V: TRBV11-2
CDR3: CASSLRPTGVANQPQHF

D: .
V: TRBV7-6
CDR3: CASSLGLEGVGTRTEAFF

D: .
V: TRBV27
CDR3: CASSQVPQETQYF

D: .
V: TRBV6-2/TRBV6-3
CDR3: CASTSTGAWNQPQHF

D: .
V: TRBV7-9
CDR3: CASSLMASNTGELFF

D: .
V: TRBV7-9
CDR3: CASSPDRPNTGELFF

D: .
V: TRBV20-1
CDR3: CSAEGGTNQPQHF

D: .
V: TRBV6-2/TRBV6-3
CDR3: CASSSIREITDTQYF

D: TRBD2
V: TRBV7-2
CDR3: CASSLGEWGLAGVLGSYEQYF

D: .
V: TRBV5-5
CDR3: CASSGRDAYNEQFF

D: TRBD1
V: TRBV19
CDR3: CASSRDRENSPLHF

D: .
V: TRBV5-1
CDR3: CASRKDGASNEKLFF

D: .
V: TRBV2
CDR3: CASGVKYREAEAFF

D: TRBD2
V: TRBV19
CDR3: CASSRLAGVDLSEQYF

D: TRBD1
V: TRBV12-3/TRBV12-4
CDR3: CASRTGSGTGTGTEAFF

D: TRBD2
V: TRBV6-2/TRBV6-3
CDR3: CASSIAGQETQYF

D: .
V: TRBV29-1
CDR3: CSVAARVANTEAFF

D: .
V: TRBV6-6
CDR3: CASSYSESNTGELFF

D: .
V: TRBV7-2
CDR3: CASSGQSSGNTIYF

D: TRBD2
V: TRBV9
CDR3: CASSATSGYTDTQYF

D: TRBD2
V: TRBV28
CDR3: CASSLDGLAGAGEQYF

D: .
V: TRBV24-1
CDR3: CATSVPYGYTF

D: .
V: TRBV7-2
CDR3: CASSLGDKGTDTQYF

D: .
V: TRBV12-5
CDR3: CASGLVLTGRPNYGYTF

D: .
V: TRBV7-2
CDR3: CASSLKTWGEQFF

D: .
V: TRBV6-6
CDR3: CASSYVGLSSPLHF

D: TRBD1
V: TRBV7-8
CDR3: CASSTRGARDSPQHF

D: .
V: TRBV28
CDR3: CASGFGDGFSDEQFF

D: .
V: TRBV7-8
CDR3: CASSLQSPNYGYTF

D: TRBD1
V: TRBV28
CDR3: CASSLLTGQGPRGSNQPQHF

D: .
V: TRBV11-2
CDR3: CASTISRRDNEQFF

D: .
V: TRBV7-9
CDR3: CASSGALAGSPLHF

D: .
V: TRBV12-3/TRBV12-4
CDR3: CASSTKGLTYNEQFF

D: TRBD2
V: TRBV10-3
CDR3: CAISGTSAVLSSYNEQFF

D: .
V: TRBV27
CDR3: CASSFSENEQFF

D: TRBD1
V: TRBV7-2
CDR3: CASSTRGGGYTF

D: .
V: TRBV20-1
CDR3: CSAREIQGRETQYF

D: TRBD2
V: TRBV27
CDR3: CASRFPIAGGTDTQYF